These T cell receptor beta chains were read from a single sample in a study of blood T cell repertoires in COVID-19. Assay used: immunoSEQ multiplex PCR; TCRdb lists only in-frame clones, some missing. The sample consists of some 400,000 clones, around 84% of them appearing once. The sample was peripheral blood. These receptor sequences come from a human donor in a cohort sampled during active COVID-19. Each CDR3 is given with its conserved first and last residue. Fields, in order: J gene, V gene, CDR3 protein.

>TRBJ2-3|TRBV30
CAWSPPTDTQYF
>TRBJ1-2|TRBV27
CASSGPGSHGYTF
>TRBJ2-7|TRBV28
CASSLGTRGSYEQYF
>TRBJ2-1|TRBV19
CASSASFRNEQFF
>TRBJ1-4|TRBV19
CARNRGTNEKLFF
>TRBJ2-5|TRBV3-1/TRBV3-2
CASSLEERGQETQYF
>TRBJ2-7|TRBV5-1
CASSSVARTYEQYF
>TRBJ1-6|TRBV9
CASSVTGGGNSPLHF
>TRBJ2-3|TRBV7-2
CASSLGAGVTDTQYF
>TRBJ1-5|TRBV2
CASTTGRNNQPQHF
>TRBJ2-1|TRBV5-6
CASSGGGLASNEQFF
>TRBJ2-3|TRBV6-5
CASVSENTDTQYF
>TRBJ2-5|TRBV2
CASGRDRQETQYF
>TRBJ1-3|TRBV6-5
CASSPRHNSGNTIYF
>TRBJ1-3|TRBV6-6
CASIFRDRGPGNTIYF
>TRBJ1-5|TRBV10-2
CASSEQGAGQPQHF
>TRBJ2-1|TRBV12-3/TRBV12-4
CASSLSRYNEQFF
>TRBJ1-2|TRBV7-9
CASSSRRDSRGYTF
>TRBJ2-5|TRBV2
CASNSRETQYF
>TRBJ1-3|TRBV19
CASTRGQGSTNTIYF
>TRBJ1-5|TRBV4-2
CASSQDTGLQPQHF
>TRBJ1-4|TRBV7-9
CASSPGGSTNEKLFF
>TRBJ2-7|TRBV28
CASISSGIHEQYF
>TRBJ1-1|TRBV2
CATGGDMNTEAFF
>TRBJ2-6|TRBV11-2
CATKVGGAVGANVLTF
>TRBJ2-5|TRBV5-1
CASSLAGLVETQYF
>TRBJ1-2|TRBV27
CASSTHQGAGYGYTF
>TRBJ2-5|TRBV5-1
CASSLTSGSETQYF
>TRBJ1-2|TRBV7-3
CASSPDGTPEANYGYTF
>TRBJ1-5|TRBV19
CASSRTGENSQPQHF
>TRBJ2-3|TRBV7-3
CASSLQGADTQYF
>TRBJ2-7|TRBV4-1
CASSQSRSYEQYF
>TRBJ1-1|TRBV7-9
CASSLGQVWTEAFF
>TRBJ2-5|TRBV5-1
CASSPGTGPGTQYF
>TRBJ1-1|TRBV6-5
CASSYSMRVGTEAFF
>TRBJ1-2|TRBV19
CASSPQSGGYGYTF
>TRBJ1-4|TRBV3-1/TRBV3-2
CASSPLPGFTNEKLFF
>TRBJ2-4|TRBV4-1
CASSQEARGFDIQYF
>TRBJ2-5|TRBV4-1
CASSLGTSGRAGETQYF
>TRBJ1-1|TRBV7-6
CASTPEESNTEAFF
>TRBJ2-7|TRBV18
CASSPWGGYEQYF
>TRBJ1-6|TRBV20-1
CSASSAKWGHSPLHF
>TRBJ2-7|TRBV6-5
CASREPGQRRQYF
>TRBJ2-3|TRBV7-3
CASSPFGGGRDTQYF